This entry lists 14 T cell receptor beta chains sequenced from one sample in a study of graft-versus-host responses after intestinal transplantation. Their target antigens are unknown. The assay was immunoSEQ multiplex PCR, and TCRdb's table has in-frame clones only and misses some. This sample yields 50,000 to 75,000 clones, of which approximately 91% are seen a single time; approximately 1.5% belongs to the top ten. Here the sequenced sample was unstimulated CD8+ T cells sorted from spleen or lymph node cells, taken before transplant. Receptor source: a human donor who was the organ donor for an intestinal transplant.

The rearrangement uses TRBV29-1 and TRBJ2-5; a possible D gene is TRBD2 (5 bases). Germline V lookup: CDR1 SQVTM, CDR2 ANQGSEA. This CDR3 has 11 amino acids. V dropped 7 bases and J dropped 3 bases, with 9 bases sitting between them. Written as DNA, the CDR3 is TGCAGCGGCTGGACTGAAGAGACCCAGTACTTC. Translated, it gives CSGWTEETQYF.

In this sample, this clone turned up once. The chain has TRBV6-4 and TRBJ1-1; 8 nucleotides align to TRBD1. The length of the CDR3 is 15 residues. The ends lost 8 bases at V and 3 bases at J; junction bases unmatched: 11. In germline, CDR1 is MRHNA, CDR2 SNTAGT. The CDR3 is CASGDKPGQDTEAFF. CDR3 bases: TGTGCCAGCGGGGATAAACCGGGACAGGACACTGAAGCTTTCTTT.

J is TRBJ1-2 and V is TRBV29-1; D is unclear. Per germline, CDR1 SQVTM and CDR2 ANQGSEA. This CDR3 has 14 residues. Trimming stripped 4 bases from V and 4 bases from J, with 16 bases between. DNA of the CDR3: TGCAGCGTTGGACATCCGAATGGTGGCTATGGCTACACCTTC. This translates into CSVGHPNGGYGYTF.

V usage is TRBV27 and J usage is TRBJ2-2; D is possibly TRBD2 (6 bases). Trimming took 5 bases from V and 4 from J, leaving 14 bases between them. This CDR3 is built from 15 residues. Per germline, CDR1 MNHEY and CDR2 SMNVEV (reference sequence). CDR3 in amino acids: CASSLTAGGTGELFF. CDR3 DNA sequence: TGTGCCAGCAGTCTGACAGCCGGGGGCACCGGGGAGCTGTTTTTT.

The chain links TRBV28 to TRBJ1-5; possible D gene TRBD1, 5 bases. V gave up 2 bases and J gave up 7 bases, with 12 bases separating them. From germline, CDR1 is MDHEN and CDR2 SYDVKM. This CDR3 comprises 14 residues. CDR3 in amino acids: CASSLRGDGQPQHF. CDR3 in DNA: TGTGCCAGCAGTTTAAGGGGTGATGGCCAGCCCCAGCATTTT.

The rearrangement joins TRBV27 to TRBJ1-2, with 7 nucleotides matching TRBD1. The CDR3 runs to 13 residues. Germline lookup yields CDR1 MNHEY and CDR2 SMNVEV (reference sequence). The V and J ends lost 3 bases and 6 bases, in that order; junction bases with no gene match: 4. This CDR3 is CASSFDRVNGYTF. CDR3 bases: TGTGCCAGCAGTTTTGACAGGGTTAATGGCTACACCTTC.

This clone has just one count. The chain joins TRBV7-9 to TRBJ2-2; 10 nucleotides match TRBD2. V gave up 5 bases and J gave up 5 bases; unmatched junction bases: 8. Germline values: CDR1 SEHNR, CDR2 FQNEAQ (reference sequence). The CDR3 is made up of 16 amino acids. CDR3 region: CASSLTLAGETGELFF. Here the CDR3 DNA reads TGTGCCAGCAGCCTCACCCTAGCGGGAGAAACCGGGGAGCTGTTTTTT.

The chain carries TRBV27 and TRBJ2-1; 9 nucleotides line up with TRBD2. This CDR3 has 16 residues. With V trimmed by 3 bases and J by 1 base, 4 bases remained unmatched. Germline V gene data show CDR1 as MNHEY and CDR2 as SMNVEV (reference sequence). The CDR3 DNA follows: TGTGCCAGCAGTTTTGCGGGAGGGCCGTCCTACAATGAGCAGTTCTTC. The encoded protein is CASSFAGGPSYNEQFF.

The rearrangement joins TRBV27 to TRBJ2-6; 7 positions match TRBD1. This CDR3 contains 21 residues. Germline V gene lookup returns CDR1 MNHEY and CDR2 SMNVEV (reference sequence). The V gene end was trimmed by 5 bases and the J gene end by 0 bases; junction bases not matched to a gene: 19. The CDR3 bases are TGTGCCAGCAGTCCTTGGTCCATTGGATGGGACAGTTACTCTGGGGCCAACGTCCTGACTTTC. Translation: CASSPWSIGWDSYSGANVLTF. The full variable domain, rest sourced from reference TRBV27 and TRBJ2-6, is EAQVTQNPRYLITVTGKKLTVTCSQNMNHEYMSWYRQDPGLGLRQIYYSMNVEVTDKGDVPEGYKVSRKEKRNFPLILESPSPNQTSLYFCASSPWSIGWDSYSGANVLTFGAGSRLTVL.

This clone appeared once. The J gene is TRBJ2-1, the V gene TRBV7-2, with 12 bases matching TRBD2. Germline CDR1 SGHTA, CDR2 FQGNSA. The CDR3 is made up of 18 amino acids. Unmatched junction bases numbered 8, after V lost 5 bases and J lost 0 bases. For the CDR3, the DNA is TGTGCCAGCAGCCTGGGACTAGCGGGCCTAAGCTCCTACAATGAGCAGTTCTTC. This sequence encodes CASSLGLAGLSSYNEQFF.

The V call is TRBV7-9, the J call TRBJ2-4; 11 bases align to TRBD2. J gave up 6 bases and V 4 bases, and 5 bases lay outside the gene matches. This CDR3 has 15 amino acids. Germline CDR1 and CDR2: SEHNR and FQNEAQ (reference sequence). The CDR3 DNA reads TGTGCCAGCAGCTCCCTAGCGGGAGGAGTAAACATTCAGTACTTC. Its translation is CASSSLAGGVNIQYF.

Concerning this clone: One end of the junction varies from germline; a read error may be responsible. The gene calls are TRBV7-7 and TRBJ2-5, with TRBD2 identical over 7 bases. The J call is in doubt because the DNA end fits TRBJ2-7 better. Per germline, CDR1 SSHAT and CDR2 FNYEAQ (reference sequence). This CDR3 has 14 amino acids. Written as DNA, the CDR3 is TGTGCTAGCAGTTCCGGACTAGGTAGCTACGAGCAGTACTTC. This codes for CASSSGLGSYEQYF.

The chain employs TRBV29-1 and TRBJ2-7; the D gene is possibly TRBD1 (6 bases). The CDR3 length is 14 residues. V lost 3 bases to trimming and J lost 1 base, with 13 bases between them. The germline gives CDR1 SQVTM, CDR2 ANQGSEA. The CDR3 DNA sequence: TGCAGCGTTGACGTTCCAGGGGATTCCTACGAGCAGTACTTC. This encodes CSVDVPGDSYEQYF.

V gene TRBV5-1 combines with J gene TRBJ2-2, with TRBD1 matching 8 bases. The junction had 3 bases not matched to a gene; V was cut back by 4 bases and J by 7 bases. The CDR3 runs to 13 residues. The germline V gene has CDR1 SGHRS and CDR2 YFSETQ. As DNA, the CDR3 is TGCGCCAGCAGCGCAGGGGGCATCGGGGAGCTGTTTTTT. Its translation: CASSAGGIGELFF.